These 29 T cell receptor beta chains came from one sample sequenced in a study of T cells after yellow fever vaccination. One entry per CDR3 protein results from TCRdb running MiXCR on the 5' RACE reads. Of a few hundred thousand distinct CDR3 sequences listed, roughly an eighth are singletons. Sequencing used CD4+ T cells sorted from PBMCs, obtained 15 days after the yellow fever booster vaccination. Receptor source: a man between 18 and 35 years old who received the YFV17D yellow fever vaccine.

This clonotype was recorded a few times. The chain links TRBV15 to TRBJ2-4; D is undetermined. The CDR3 spans 13 residues. Trimming shortened V by 5 bases and J by 1 base, and 6 bases separated the two germline ends. Germline V gives CDR1 LNHNV, CDR2 YYDKDF (reference sequence). The CDR3 is CATSPGAKNIQYF. The CDR3 DNA is TGTGCCACCAGCCCCGGGGCCAAAAACATTCAGTACTTC.

This clonotype showed up just a few times. This sequence joins TRBV27 and TRBJ2-7, with TRBD1 matching 7 bases. Germline CDR1 reads MNHEY; CDR2 reads SMNVEV (reference sequence). The junction had 19 bases not matched to a gene; V was cut back by 6 bases and J by 2 bases. The CDR3 extends over 18 amino acids. The CDR3 sequence: CASSHRGGRGLEPYEQYF. The CDR3 region has the DNA TGTGCCAGCAGCCATCGAGGGGGCAGAGGCTTAGAGCCCTACGAGCAGTACTTC.

The chain uses TRBV5-6 and TRBJ2-7, with D unresolved. CDR3 length equals 13 residues. V was pared by 4 bases and J by 1 base, with 9 bases between. CDR1 is SGHDT and CDR2 is YYEEEE in the germline V gene. The CDR3 loop reads CASSLVRSYEQYF. CDR3 DNA: TGTGCCAGCAGCCTGGTAAGGTCCTACGAGCAGTACTTC.

This clonotype occurred a few times. The chain links TRBV6-2 or TRBV6-3 to TRBJ1-2; 7 bases line up with TRBD1. The CDR3 loop spans 12 amino acids. With V trimmed by 2 bases and J by 9 bases, 3 bases remained unmatched. CDR1 MNHEY and CDR2 SVGEGT come from the germline V gene. The DNA for the CDR3 is TGTGCCAGCAGTTACCTCAGGGGGAGCTACACCTTC. This translates into CASSYLRGSYTF.

This clonotype was recorded a few times. The chain carries TRBV15 and TRBJ2-7, with 7 bases identical to TRBD2. The germline gives CDR1 LNHNV, CDR2 YYDKDF (reference sequence). This CDR3 is 13 amino acids long. With 9 bases clipped from V and 3 bases from J, the junction kept 8 bases outside the gene matches. CDR3 in amino acids: CATGRDYLYEQYF. CDR3 nucleotide sequence: TGTGCCACGGGAAGGGACTACCTCTACGAGCAGTACTTC.

The chain employs TRBV5-1 and TRBJ2-5; no clear D. From germline, CDR1 is SGHRS and CDR2 YFSETQ. This CDR3 comprises 11 residues. Trimming pared 5 bases from V and 3 bases from J, leaving 5 bases between. The CDR3 is CASRSEETQYF. In DNA, the CDR3 is TGCGCCAGCAGATCGGAAGAGACCCAGTACTTC.

The chain joins TRBV4-1 to TRBJ2-3, with TRBD2 as a possible D gene (5 bases). This CDR3 has 12 amino acids. Trimming took off 0 bases at V and 8 bases at J, with 6 bases between the two ends. Germline lookup yields CDR1 MGHRA and CDR2 YSYEKL. The CDR3 reads CASSQEGLTQYF. CDR3 coding DNA: TGCGCCAGCAGCCAAGAAGGACTTACGCAGTATTTT.

This clonotype was observed a handful of times. This chain joins TRBV20-1 and TRBJ2-3; 9 bases fit TRBD2. J lost 4 bases, V lost 4 bases, and 6 bases had no gene match. Germline loops: CDR1 DFQATT, CDR2 SNEGSKA (reference sequence). The CDR3 has 14 amino acids. CDR3: CSATAGGTSDTQYF. CDR3 bases: TGCAGTGCTACGGCGGGGGGGACGTCAGATACGCAGTATTTT.

The chain recombines TRBV29-1 with TRBJ2-5; D might be TRBD2 (7 bases). Trimming left V 0 bases short and J 2 bases short, with 13 bases between. In germline, CDR1 is SQVTM, CDR2 ANQGSEA. CDR3 length equals 15 residues. In DNA, the CDR3 is TGCAGCGTTGAAGACCCCAGGGGAGGGCAAGAGACCCAGTACTTC. Residues: CSVEDPRGGQETQYF.

V gene TRBV20-1 combines with J gene TRBJ2-1; no firm D call. This CDR3 contains 14 residues. V lost 4 bases, J lost 0 bases, and 10 bases lay in between. Per germline, CDR1 DFQATT and CDR2 SNEGSKA (reference sequence). Here the CDR3 reads CSATLLYSYNEQFF. DNA of the CDR3: TGCAGTGCTACCCTCCTGTACTCCTACAATGAGCAGTTCTTC.

This clonotype was detected a few times. DNA of the CDR3: TGTGCCAGCAGTTACGAAGCAGCGAACACTGAAGCTTTCTTT. Residues: CASSYEAANTEAFF. The chain employs TRBV6-5 and TRBJ1-1; unclear D gene. Germline CDR1 and CDR2: MNHEY and SVGAGI. Trimming removed 2 bases from V and 1 base from J, with 8 bases in between. The CDR3 contains 14 residues.

The V and J genes are TRBV3-1 and TRBJ1-1; D possibly corresponds to TRBD1 (5 bases). The germline V and J ends were trimmed by 4 bases and 2 bases, with 11 bases remaining between them. Per germline, CDR1 LGHDT and CDR2 YNNKEL (reference sequence). The CDR3 extends over 14 amino acids. The CDR3 protein is CASSLTDSNTEAFF. The CDR3 nucleotides are TGTGCCAGCAGCCTTACCGACAGTAACACTGAAGCTTTCTTT.

This chain uses TRBV7-2 with TRBJ1-6, with D maybe TRBD1 (6 bases). In germline, CDR1 is SGHTA, CDR2 FQGNSA. This CDR3 has 14 amino acids. Trimming took 3 bases from V and 10 from J, leaving 13 bases between them. For the CDR3, the DNA is TGTGCCAGCAGCTTGGTACAGGGAAGGTCACCCCTCCACTTT. Protein sequence: CASSLVQGRSPLHF.

This rearrangement joins TRBV5-1 to TRBJ1-1, with D maybe TRBD1 (5 bases). V lost 3 bases and J lost 7, with 16 bases in between. Germline V gene lookup returns CDR1 SGHRS and CDR2 YFSETQ. CDR3 length: 14 amino acids. The CDR3 DNA follows: TGCGCCAGCAGCTCCCAGGGCGGGTGGGATGAAGCTTTCTTT. Protein product: CASSSQGGWDEAFF.

This clonotype was counted a few times. V and J are TRBV5-1 and TRBJ2-5; possibly TRBD1 for D (5 bases). Trimming took off 0 bases at V and 2 bases at J, with 17 bases between the two ends. Germline CDR1 and CDR2: SGHRS and YFSETQ. The CDR3 totals 17 residues. For the CDR3, the DNA is TGCGCCAGCAGCTTGGGGCCACAAGGGGCGGAACAAGAGACCCAGTACTTC. It yields the protein CASSLGPQGAEQETQYF.

The genes are TRBV5-6 and TRBJ2-5; D perhaps matches TRBD2 (7 bases). The germline V and J ends were trimmed by 4 bases and 4 bases, with 14 bases remaining between them. Germline V gene data show CDR1 as SGHDT and CDR2 as YYEEEE. The CDR3 extends over 14 amino acids. The CDR3 region is CASSPLGGAETQYF. Written as DNA, the CDR3 is TGTGCCAGCAGCCCTCTGGGGGGGGCAGAGACCCAGTACTTC.

V is TRBV7-3 and J is TRBJ1-1; possible D gene TRBD1, 6 bases. The CDR3 sequence is 13 residues long. The V end was cut by 5 bases, the J end by 8 bases, with 15 bases between. Germline assignment: CDR1 SGHTA and CDR2 FQGTGA. The CDR3 region is CASSEQRGAEAFF. CDR3 bases: TGTGCCAGCAGCGAACAGAGGGGGGCCGAAGCTTTCTTT.

The V and J genes are TRBV15 and TRBJ1-2; perhaps TRBD1 as D (5 bases). The CDR3 has 18 residues. Germline CDR1 reads LNHNV; CDR2 reads YYDKDF (reference sequence). Trimming shortened V by 0 bases and J by 4 bases, and 21 bases separated the two germline ends. Here the CDR3 DNA reads TGTGCCACCAGCAGAGATCAAACCCCAGGGTTCGCGATCTATGGCTACACCTTC. Protein: CATSRDQTPGFAIYGYTF. The variable domain in full, completed from reference TRBV15 and TRBJ1-2, reads DAMVIQNPRYQVTQFGKPVTLSCSQTLNHNVMYWYQQKSSQAPKLLFHYYDKDFNNEADTPDNFQSRRPNTSFCFLDIRSPGLGDTAMYLCATSRDQTPGFAIYGYTFGSGTRLTVV.

This clonotype was found a few times. This rearrangement joins TRBV5-1 to TRBJ2-7; 11 positions agree with TRBD1. The germline V gene encodes CDR1 SGHRS and CDR2 YFSETQ. This CDR3 has 15 residues. The V segment lost 4 bases and the J segment 4 bases; nucleotides outside the gene matches: 7. In DNA, the CDR3 is TGCGCCAGCAGCCGTTTCGGGACAGGGGGATACGAGCAGTACTTC. It is translated as CASSRFGTGGYEQYF.

The table lists this clonotype with a few counts. This chain connects TRBV7-2 to TRBJ2-7, with 7 bases fitting TRBD2. CDR1 and CDR2 (germline): SGHTA, FQGNSA. Unmatched junction bases numbered 4, after V lost 1 base and J lost 4 bases. The CDR3 totals 14 residues. CDR3 coding DNA: TGTGCCAGCAGCTTAGGAGCGGGGTCTTACGAGCAGTACTTC. This translates into CASSLGAGSYEQYF.

The V call is TRBV7-2, the J call TRBJ2-2; 7 nucleotides agree with TRBD2. From germline, CDR1 is SGHTA and CDR2 FQGNSA. The length of the CDR3 is 14 residues. Losses at the gene ends were 5 bases for V and 7 bases for J; bases not matched to a gene: 7. As DNA, the CDR3 is TGTGCCAGCAGCCCGGGGAGGGGAGGCGGGGAGCTGTTTTTT. Translation: CASSPGRGGGELFF.

This clonotype appeared many times. The chain joins TRBV9 to TRBJ2-3, with D perhaps TRBD2 (7 bases). CDR3 size: 17 residues. Germline values: CDR1 SGDLS, CDR2 YYNGEE. Trimming shortened V by 2 bases and J by 4 bases, and 20 bases separated the two germline ends. CDR3 amino acids: CASSVGGALPGADTQYF. CDR3 DNA: TGTGCCAGCAGCGTGGGGGGGGCGCTCCCCGGGGCAGATACGCAGTATTTT.

This clonotype was detected only a few times. The V call is TRBV4-1, the J call TRBJ2-3, with 8 bases fitting TRBD2. The V and J ends lost 1 base and 4 bases, in that order; junction bases with no gene match: 7. In germline, CDR1 is MGHRA, CDR2 YSYEKL. There are 16 residues in the CDR3. The CDR3 here is CASSQVSGGPSDTQYF. CDR3 nucleotides: TGCGCCAGCAGCCAAGTGTCGGGGGGGCCGTCAGATACGCAGTATTTT.

This clonotype has more than one count but fewer than ten. V gene TRBV9 combines with J gene TRBJ1-1, with D uncertain. V was cut by 1 base and J by 1 base, with 5 bases left in between. From germline, CDR1 is SGDLS and CDR2 YYNGEE. This CDR3 contains 13 residues. The CDR3 nucleotides are TGTGCCAGCAGCGTACGGGGGAACACTGAAGCTTTCTTT. Translating it yields CASSVRGNTEAFF.

The chain combines TRBV5-1 with TRBJ2-4; possible D gene TRBD2, 7 bases. In germline, CDR1 is SGHRS, CDR2 YFSETQ. The CDR3 length is 16 residues. V dropped 3 bases and J dropped 1 base, with 14 bases sitting between them. The CDR3 DNA sequence: TGCGCCAGCAGCTACAGGGAGGGTATGGCCAAAAACATTCAGTACTTC. Encoded protein: CASSYREGMAKNIQYF.

The chain recombines TRBV7-2 with TRBJ1-4; D perhaps matches TRBD1 (6 bases). Germline-derived CDR1 and CDR2 are SGHTA and FQGNSA. The CDR3 runs to 15 residues. Trimming stripped 5 bases from V and 10 bases from J, with 20 bases between. The CDR3 sequence: CASSQPGQRKRKLFF. For the CDR3, the DNA is TGTGCCAGCAGCCAACCCGGACAGAGAAAGCGAAAACTGTTTTTT. Looking up the rest from reference TRBV7-2 and TRBJ1-4 gives the full variable domain: GAGVSQSPSNKVTEKGKDVELRCDPISGHTALYWYRQSLGQGLEFLIYFQGNSAPDKSGLPSDRFSAERTGGSVSTLTIQRTQQEDSAVYLCASSQPGQRKRKLFFGSGTQLSVL.

There are a few counts of this clonotype. CDR3 bases: TGCGCCAGCAGCTTGGGGGGACGGTACGACATTTCAGATACGCAGTATTTT. Translated: CASSLGGRYDISDTQYF. This sequence joins TRBV5-1 and TRBJ2-3, with D perhaps matching TRBD1 or TRBD2 (5 bases each). Germline CDR1 is SGHRS and CDR2 is YFSETQ. This CDR3 comprises 17 residues. The germline V and J ends were trimmed by 0 bases and 4 bases, with 18 bases remaining between them.

This clonotype showed up just a few times. The chain employs TRBV6-2 or TRBV6-3 and TRBJ2-5, with TRBD2 matching 8 bases. In germline, CDR1 is MNHEY, CDR2 SVGEGT. The length of the CDR3 is 16 residues. Trimming took 4 bases from V and 5 from J; bases not matched to a gene: 12. The CDR3 spells CASSSAGGARGETQYF. The CDR3 DNA sequence: TGTGCCAGCAGTTCCGCGGGGGGCGCAAGGGGTGAGACCCAGTACTTC.

This clonotype was recorded at least ten times. The chain is built from TRBV5-1 and TRBJ2-3; the D is unclear. The CDR3 is made up of 14 amino acids. Between the trimmed V and J ends, which lost 4 bases and 3 bases, there was a span of 12 bases. Germline CDR1 and CDR2: SGHRS and YFSETQ. The DNA for the CDR3 is TGCGCCAGCAGCCCCCGTTCCGGAACAGATACGCAGTATTTT. The encoded protein is CASSPRSGTDTQYF.